This entry lists 15 T cell receptor beta chains sequenced from one sample in a study of glioma-infiltrating T cells. Using RNA template, CDR3s of TCR alpha and beta were amplified with iRepertoire arm-PCR. MiXCR, run by TCRdb on the multiplex PCR reads, gives a single entry per CDR3 protein. In the table there are roughly 120,000 distinct CDR3 sequences, approximately 23% of which are singletons. The sequencing input was glioma tissue, nonneoplastic brain tissue, or PBMCs (not recorded which). These receptors were taken from a human donor with low-grade glioma or glioblastoma, undergoing nonglioma brain surgery, or in good health (not recorded which).

This clonotype was picked up many times. This CDR3 is missing its conserved last phenylalanine or tryptophan, likely due to a read error. The rearrangement joins TRBV28 to TRBJ1-2; 9 nucleotides agree with TRBD1. The CDR3 extends over 13 amino acids. The V segment lost 7 bases and the J segment 7 bases; nucleotides outside the gene matches: 7. Germline assignment: CDR1 MDHEN and CDR2 SYDVKM. The CDR3 loop reads CASIPGQGFGYTV. The CDR3 DNA reads TGTGCCAGCATTCCGGGACAGGGCTTTGGCTACACCGTC.

Many counts were recorded for this clonotype. The genes are TRBV2 and TRBJ2-3; 12 nucleotides agree with TRBD1. Germline values: CDR1 SNHLY, CDR2 FYNNEI. J lost 6 bases, V lost 7 bases, and 5 bases had no gene match. The length of the CDR3 is 14 residues. The CDR3: CASIWGTGGDTQYF. DNA for the CDR3: TGTGCCAGCATTTGGGGGACAGGGGGCGATACGCAGTATTTT.

A note on this clonotype: A clone one base away is much larger, so this may be a read error. The chain is built from TRBV12-3 or TRBV12-4 and TRBJ1-1; D possibly corresponds to TRBD1 (6 bases). This CDR3 comprises 14 residues. The V gene lost 5 bases and the J gene lost 3 bases, with 13 bases spanning the gap. The CDR3 DNA reads as TGTGCCAGCAGTATCGGGACATCCTACACTGAAGCTTTCTTT. Its translation: CASSIGTSYTEAFF.

Points on this clonotype: Being one base from a much bigger clone, this may be a read error. The CDR3 DNA is TGTGCCAGCAGCGGATGGACTAGACTAGAAGAGACCCAGTACTTC. This sequence encodes CASSGWTRLEETQYF. The rearrangement links TRBV11-1 to TRBJ2-5; 7 bases are a match to TRBD2. This CDR3 region has 15 residues. Germline CDR1 is SGHAT and CDR2 is FQDESV (reference sequence). V lost 5 bases, J lost 3 bases, and 9 bases stayed unmatched.

A note on this clonotype: A clone one base away is much larger, so this may be a read error. The chain recombines TRBV18 with TRBJ2-2; a possible D gene is TRBD1 (6 bases). The CDR3 contains 13 residues. Germline V gives CDR1 KGHSH, CDR2 LQKENI. In nucleotides, the CDR3 is TGTGCCAGCTCACCACGGGACACCGGGGATCTGTTTTTT. Translated, it gives CASSPRDTGDLFF. The entire variable domain, with the rest obtained from reference TRBV18 and TRBJ2-2, is as follows: NAGVMQNPRHLVRRRGQEARLRCSPMKGHSHVYWYRQLPEEGLKFMVYLQKENIIDESGMPKERFSAEFPKEGPSILRIQQVVRGDSAAYFCASSPRDTGDLFFGEGSRLTVL.

This clonotype was seen ten or more times. The chain joins TRBV10-2 to TRBJ1-1; D gene unclear. The CDR3 is made up of 12 amino acids. CDR1 is WSHSY and CDR2 is SAAADI in the germline V gene. The V end lost 3 bases, the J end lost 6 bases, and 8 bases lay between the germline ends. The CDR3 protein is CASSEAGPEAFF. DNA for the CDR3: TGCGCCAGCAGTGAAGCTGGACCTGAAGCTTTCTTT.

This clonotype was detected many times. The chain links TRBV5-4 to TRBJ2-3, with TRBD2 matching over 11 bases. CDR3 length: 16 residues. Germline loops: CDR1 SGHNT, CDR2 YYREEE (reference sequence). V trimming: 4 bases; J trimming: 3 bases; junction bases outside the gene matches: 7. The CDR3 nucleotides read TGTGCCAGCAGCACTAGCGGGAGAGAAGTGACAGATACGCAGTATTTT. It yields the protein CASSTSGREVTDTQYF. The full variable domain, rest sourced from reference TRBV5-4 and TRBJ2-3, is ETGVTQSPTHLIKTRGQQVTLRCSSQSGHNTVSWYQQALGQGPQFIFQYYREEENGRGNFPPRFSGLQFPNYSSELNVNALELDDSALYLCASSTSGREVTDTQYFGPGTRLTVL.

In the case of this clonotype: As the CDR3 is not closed by the conserved phenylalanine or tryptophan, this likely results from a read error. The CDR3 protein is CASSLYRSYNEQFL. The CDR3 DNA follows: TGTGCCAGCAGCTTATACAGGTCCTACAATGAGCAGTTCCTC. The chain employs TRBV7-9 and TRBJ2-1; weak D call: TRBD1 (5 bases). This CDR3 region has 14 residues. V dropped 2 bases and J dropped 1 base, with 6 bases sitting between them. Germline CDR1 is SEHNR and CDR2 is FQNEAQ (reference sequence).

As to this clonotype: A clone one base away is much larger, so this may be a read error. The V and J genes are TRBV24-1 and TRBJ2-2; TRBD1 is a possible D gene (5 bases). The CDR3 loop spans 17 amino acids. Germline CDR1 reads KGHDR; CDR2 reads SFDVKD. The ends were cut back, 3 bases at V and 6 bases at J, with 19 bases in the middle. In DNA, the CDR3 is TGTGCCACCAGTGATCCGTATACATGGGGCCTCGCCGGGGAGCTGTTTTTT. It yields the protein CATSDPYTWGLAGELFF.

This clonotype was picked up many times. The chain employs TRBV6-2 or TRBV6-3 and TRBJ2-3; D uncertain. Trimming removed 0 bases from V and 2 bases from J, with 9 bases in between. This CDR3 is built from 15 residues. Germline values: CDR1 MNHEY, CDR2 SVGEGT. The chain's CDR3 is CASSYSRDPTDTQYF. CDR3 DNA sequence: TGTGCCAGCAGTTACTCAAGGGATCCCACAGATACGCAGTATTTT.

This clonotype has ten or more counts. The V gene is TRBV13, the J gene TRBJ2-3, with 8 bases lining up with TRBD1. The junction had 3 bases not matched to a gene; V was cut back by 3 bases and J by 4 bases. The CDR3 is 14 amino acids. In germline, CDR1 is PRHDT, CDR2 FYEKMQ (reference sequence). CDR3 nucleotides: TGTGCCAGCAGCTTCAGGACAGGGCCAGATACGCAGTATTTT. Translating gives CASSFRTGPDTQYF.

This clonotype showed up just a few times. The V and J genes are TRBV12-3 or TRBV12-4 and TRBJ2-7; 9 positions agree with TRBD2. Trimming removed 7 bases from V and 0 bases from J; junction bases left unmatched: 4. This CDR3 region has 14 residues. The DNA of the CDR3 is TGTGCCAGCACTCTTAGCGGGAGCTCCTACGAGCAGTACTTC. It encodes CASTLSGSSYEQYF.

Comments on this clonotype: The conserved phenylalanine or tryptophan normally closing the CDR3 is absent here, so this likely arose from a read error. The chain has TRBV4-2 and TRBJ2-3; TRBD2 matches 13 bases. Germline CDR1 reads LGHNA; CDR2 reads YNFKEQ. CDR3 length equals 16 residues. V lost 1 base and J lost 4; bases outside the gene matches: 2. The CDR3 sequence: CASSQAGLAGADTQYS. CDR3 coding DNA: TGTGCCAGCAGCCAAGCCGGACTAGCGGGGGCAGATACGCAGTATTCT.

This clonotype was detected ten times or more. This sequence joins TRBV6-6 and TRBJ1-2; 7 bases map to TRBD1. Germline V gene sequence: CDR1 MNHNY, CDR2 SVGAGI (reference sequence). V shed 1 base, J shed 3 bases, and the junction held 8 bases outside the gene matches. The CDR3 is 16 amino acids. CDR3 region: CASSYYRDSADYGYTF. CDR3 bases: TGTGCCAGCAGTTACTACCGGGACAGCGCCGACTATGGCTACACCTTC.

This clonotype was seen ten or more times. The chain joins TRBV29-1 to TRBJ2-7, with D maybe TRBD2 (5 bases). V was trimmed by 5 bases and J by 3 bases, leaving 20 bases between them. CDR3 length equals 15 residues. The germline V gene encodes CDR1 SQVTM and CDR2 ANQGSEA. The CDR3 DNA reads as TGCAGCGTTCAATTCACAACTCGAGCGGACTACGAGCAGTACTTC. It yields the protein CSVQFTTRADYEQYF.